This T cell receptor (beta chain) was identified in a study of CXCR3-negative and CXCR3-positive naive CD8 T cells. Germline V gene lookup returns CDR1 DFQATT and CDR2 SNEGSKA (reference sequence). This CDR3 is built from 15 residues. UMI labels and 5' RACE were used to prepare the TRB cDNA libraries. TCRdb reprocessed the 5' RACE reads and keeps a single row for each CDR3 protein, giving no DNA. The sample totals some 28,000 distinct CDR3 sequences. The receptor was derived from a human donor in good health. Some clones in this sample may be carry-over from other donors' samples. The chain uses TRBV20-1 and TRBJ1-4. The specimen was memory CD8+ T cells from blood. The CDR3 protein is CSARALLEVNEKLFF.